This T cell receptor beta chain was retrieved from a study of T cell repertoires in cytomegalovirus infection. Study information: The study used recently identified HLA-C-restricted and well-studied HLA-B-restricted CMV epitopes. Study-wide results and caveats: CMV-specific HLA-C-restricted TCR beta clonotypes dominated the ex vivo response.

TCRdb reanalysed the reads using MiXCR and keeps one entry per CDR3 protein. The sample includes 650,000 to 900,000 distinct CDR3 sequences, roughly 33% of them seen just once. Per germline, CDR1 MDHEN and CDR2 SYDVKM. The V end was cut by 5 bases, the J end by 4 bases, with 18 bases between. This CDR3 is built from 15 residues. This clonotype was counted between two and nine times. Antigen: not known. The sample here was cultured CD8+ T cells from PBMCs, taken from culture after CMV antigen stimulation. This TCR was recovered from a human donor in good health (CMV status not recorded). Some clones in this sample may be carry-over from other donors' samples. The chain has TRBV28 and TRBJ2-7; D ambiguous. The CDR3 is CASSPIGSPLYEQYV. Written as DNA, the CDR3 is TGTGCCAGCAGTCCTATTGGGTCCCCCCTTTACGAGCAGTACGTC.